The 30 T cell receptor beta chains reported below all come from one sample, sequenced in a study of T cell repertoires in cytomegalovirus infection. Their antigens are not known. Via MiXCR, TCRdb re-called the reads, giving one row per CDR3 protein. Of approximately 990,000 distinct CDR3 sequences in the sample, 30% to 40% were seen once. Specimen: cultured CD8+ T cells from PBMCs, collected from culture after CMV antigen stimulation. Every receptor here comes from a human donor in good health (CMV status not recorded). Some clones in this sample may be carry-over from other donors' samples.

V gene TRBV7-9 combines with J gene TRBJ2-5, with TRBD1 as a possible D gene (7 bases). Trimming cost V 5 bases and J 2 bases, with 15 bases left between them. CDR3 length: 15 residues. Germline CDR1 is SEHNR and CDR2 is FQNEAQ (reference sequence). The CDR3 region has the DNA TGTGCCAGCAGCCCCCCTTCAGGGGGGCAAGAGACCCAGTACTTC. It yields the protein CASSPPSGGQETQYF. The full variable domain, completed using reference TRBV7-9 and TRBJ2-5, is DTGVSQNPRHKITKRGQNVTFRCDPISEHNRLYWYRQTLGQGPEFLTYFQNEAQLEKSRLLSDRFSAERPKGSFSTLEIQRTEQGDSAMYLCASSPPSGGQETQYFGPGTRLLVL.

With regard to this clonotype: One end of the junction fails to match germline, which may point to a read error. The rearrangement joins TRBV6-6 to TRBJ2-3, with D unresolved. The length of the CDR3 is 14 residues. From germline, CDR1 is MNHNY and CDR2 SVGAGI (reference sequence). The CDR3 is CASSYVPGTDTRYF. The CDR3 nucleotides are TGTGCCAGCAGTTATGTCCCCGGCACAGATACGCGGTATTTT.

This clonotype was seen only a few times. The rearrangement uses TRBV9 and TRBJ1-1; tentatively, D is TRBD1 (5 bases). Germline CDR1 reads SGDLS; CDR2 reads YYNGEE. V shed 6 bases and J shed 6 bases, with 9 bases lying between them. This CDR3 is built from 11 residues. CDR3 bases: TGTGCCAGCAACCCGGGACCTGAAGCTTTCTTT. This sequence encodes CASNPGPEAFF.

J is TRBJ2-3 and V is TRBV12-3 or TRBV12-4; TRBD1 matches 8 bases. CDR3 length equals 15 residues. V lost 1 base and J lost 6; bases outside the gene matches: 6. This CDR3 is CASSLVGTGDDTQYF. DNA of the CDR3: TGTGCCAGCAGTTTAGTCGGGACAGGCGACGATACGCAGTATTTT.

The chain employs TRBV7-9 and TRBJ1-4; D call uncertain. V was clipped by 11 bases and J by 8 bases, with 18 bases between them. Germline V lookup: CDR1 SEHNR, CDR2 FQNEAQ (reference sequence). The CDR3 sequence is 13 residues long. The CDR3 loop reads CASMGGDMEKLFF. The DNA for the CDR3 is TGTGCCTCTATGGGAGGAGATATGGAAAAACTGTTTTTT. Drawing the rest from reference TRBV7-9 and TRBJ1-4, the complete variable domain is DTGVSQNPRHKITKRGQNVTFRCDPISEHNRLYWYRQTLGQGPEFLTYFQNEAQLEKSRLLSDRFSAERPKGSFSTLEIQRTEQGDSAMYLCASMGGDMEKLFFGSGTQLSVL.

This clonotype has only one observation. This sequence joins TRBV6-2 or TRBV6-3 and TRBJ2-2; tentatively, D is TRBD1 (5 bases). Trimming took off 5 bases at V and 6 bases at J, with 19 bases between the two ends. This CDR3 has 16 residues. CDR1 is MNHEY and CDR2 is SVGEGT in the germline V gene. CDR3 coding DNA: TGTGCCAGCAGTAATACAGGCTTCGAGGAGTCCGGGGAGCTGTTTTTT. Protein: CASSNTGFEESGELFF.

The chain uses TRBV6-5 and TRBJ2-1; TRBD2 matches 8 bases. The J segment lost 8 bases and the V segment lost 5 bases, leaving 8 bases of the junction unmatched. Germline V CDR1 and CDR2: MNHEY, SVGAGI. CDR3 length: 14 amino acids. CDR3 sequence reads: CASSPYGGVDEQFF. The CDR3 nucleotides are TGTGCCAGCAGTCCCTACGGGGGGGTAGATGAGCAGTTCTTC.

This clonotype appeared a few times. It is unclear where the CDR3 begins or ends on the DNA, so no DNA is shown, and the CDR3 is as TCRdb lists it. The chain carries TRBV12-3 or TRBV12-4 and TRBJ2-3. The CDR3 has 15 amino acids, counting both end residues. The chain's CDR3 is CASSLLLFGADTQYF.

This sequence joins TRBV7-6 and TRBJ2-1, with unresolved D. V was pared by 5 bases and J by 4 bases, with 15 bases between. This CDR3 comprises 15 residues. CDR1 is SGHVS, CDR2 FNYEAQ, per germline. The DNA for the CDR3 is TGTGCCAGCAGCCCCCGTTTTAGCACGTACAATGAGCAGTTCTTC. It specifies CASSPRFSTYNEQFF. Complete variable domain (other parts from reference TRBV7-6 and TRBJ2-1): GAGVSQSPRYKVTKRGQDVALRCDPISGHVSLYWYRQALGQGPEFLTYFNYEAQQDKSGLPNDRFSAERPEGSISTLTIQRTEQRDSAMYRCASSPRFSTYNEQFFGPGTRLTVL.

This clonotype was found many times. This chain connects TRBV7-9 to TRBJ1-4; TRBD1 aligns across 8 bases. This CDR3 contains 18 residues. V lost 5 bases and J lost 5; bases outside the gene matches: 16. Germline CDR1 reads SEHNR; CDR2 reads FQNEAQ (reference sequence). The CDR3 nucleotides are TGTGCCAGCAGCGAGCTTCGACAGGGGCGTTTCAACAATGAAAAACTGTTTTTT. It codes for CASSELRQGRFNNEKLFF.

The chain employs TRBV4-1 and TRBJ2-5, with unresolved D. V was clipped by 1 base and J by 1 base, with 10 bases between them. Germline CDR1 reads MGHRA; CDR2 reads YSYEKL. CDR3 length equals 15 residues. The CDR3 here is CASSQGYTPQETQYF. The CDR3 region has the DNA TGCGCCAGCAGCCAAGGGTACACACCCCAAGAGACCCAGTACTTC.

Details on this clonotype: A single base separates this from a much larger clone, so it may be a read error. The chain carries TRBV7-6 and TRBJ2-1, with 8 bases aligning to TRBD2. The junction had 11 bases not matched to a gene; V was cut back by 1 base and J by 6 bases. Per germline, CDR1 SGHVS and CDR2 FNYEAQ. The CDR3 loop spans 17 amino acids. The CDR3 DNA is TGTGCCAGCAGCTTAGAGGGAGCGGGGGCCTTCTGCAATGAGCAGTTCTTC. It encodes CASSLEGAGAFCNEQFF. Full variable domain (outside the CDR3, taken from reference TRBV7-6 and TRBJ2-1): GAGVSQSPRYKVTKRGQDVALRCDPISGHVSLYWYRQALGQGPEFLTYFNYEAQQDKSGLPNDRFSAERPEGSISTLTIQRTEQRDSAMYRCASSLEGAGAFCNEQFFGPGTRLTVL.

This clonotype was found a few times. The CDR3, as DNA: TGTGCCACCTACAGGGGGCTTGGCTACACCTTC. Its translation is CATYRGLGYTF. The V call is TRBV19, the J call TRBJ1-2; TRBD1 matches 9 bases. Germline CDR1 is LNHDA and CDR2 is SQIVND (reference sequence). CDR3 length: 11 residues. V lost 10 bases, J lost 7 bases, and 4 bases stayed unmatched.

This clonotype was seen more than once but under ten times. The J gene is TRBJ1-2, the V gene TRBV10-3; D unresolved. This CDR3 is built from 16 residues. Looked up from germline, CDR1 is ENHRY and CDR2 is SYGVKD. Between the trimmed V and J ends, which lost 3 bases and 2 bases, there was a span of 16 bases. DNA of the CDR3: TGTGCCATCAGTGAAATGAGCCCGGCAGAGAACTATGGCTACACCTTC. Translated: CAISEMSPAENYGYTF.

V usage is TRBV2 and J usage is TRBJ1-1, with 7 nucleotides matching TRBD1. CDR1 and CDR2 (germline): SNHLY, FYNNEI. With V trimmed by 11 bases and J by 6 bases, 12 bases remained unmatched. The CDR3 consists of 13 residues. The CDR3 sequence is CAAREQGIPEAFF. CDR3 nucleotides: TGTGCCGCCAGGGAACAGGGGATCCCTGAAGCTTTCTTT.

This clonotype came up a few times. The genes are TRBV5-4 and TRBJ2-4, with a tentative D call TRBD1 (8 bases). This CDR3 comprises 16 residues. Germline CDR1 is SGHNT and CDR2 is YYREEE (reference sequence). Trimming shortened V by 4 bases and J by 1 base, and 15 bases separated the two germline ends. The CDR3 DNA reads as TGTGCCAGCAGCCTGAACAGGGGGGGGGCCAAAAACATTCAGTACTTC. Protein product: CASSLNRGGAKNIQYF. Looking up the rest from reference TRBV5-4 and TRBJ2-4 gives the full variable domain: ETGVTQSPTHLIKTRGQQVTLRCSSQSGHNTVSWYQQALGQGPQFIFQYYREEENGRGNFPPRFSGLQFPNYSSELNVNALELDDSALYLCASSLNRGGAKNIQYFGAGTRLSVL.

The chain recombines TRBV10-3 with TRBJ1-4, with a weak D call TRBD1 (6 bases). Trimming shortened V by 9 bases and J by 8 bases, and 19 bases separated the two germline ends. Germline CDR1 and CDR2: ENHRY and SYGVKD. The CDR3 is 14 amino acids. For the CDR3, the DNA is TGTGCCATGGCGCCAGGGGAGGATCGGGAAAAACTGTTTTTT. This codes for CAMAPGEDREKLFF.

The chain employs TRBV27 and TRBJ2-3; TRBD1 might be the D (5 bases). Per the germline V gene, CDR1 is MNHEY and CDR2 is SMNVEV (reference sequence). The length of the CDR3 is 16 residues. Trimming shortened V by 3 bases and J by 3 bases, and 16 bases separated the two germline ends. The CDR3 nucleotides are TGTGCCAGCAGTTTCCGCGAGGTGGCAGGGACAGATACGCAGTATTTT. This encodes CASSFREVAGTDTQYF.

This clonotype has a handful of counts. The chain is built from TRBV2 and TRBJ1-5, with D perhaps matching TRBD1 (6 bases). The CDR3 is 18 amino acids. Germline CDR1 is SNHLY and CDR2 is FYNNEI. Trimming cost V 5 bases and J 0 bases, with 20 bases left between them. DNA of the CDR3: TGTGCCAGCAGTCCACGACAGGCCATACACTATAGCAATCAGCCCCAGCATTTT. Its translation is CASSPRQAIHYSNQPQHF.

A few counts support this clonotype. This sequence joins TRBV29-1 and TRBJ2-1; D uncertain. V shed 5 bases and J shed 5 bases, with 7 bases lying between them. CDR1 is SQVTM, CDR2 ANQGSEA, per germline. CDR3 length: 11 amino acids. The CDR3 coding sequence is TGCAGCGTTCAACGTGACAATGAGCAGTTCTTC. Translation: CSVQRDNEQFF.

The V gene is TRBV6-5, the J gene TRBJ2-2; 7 bases line up with TRBD1. Germline V gives CDR1 MNHEY, CDR2 SVGAGI. This CDR3 contains 15 residues. The V and J ends lost 6 bases and 8 bases, in that order; junction bases with no gene match: 12. The CDR3 nucleotides read TGTGCCAGCAGACTCGACAGGGCCCGGCGGGGGGAGCTGTTTTTT. As protein: CASRLDRARRGELFF.

J is TRBJ2-7 and V is TRBV7-8, with 8 bases aligning to TRBD2. Unmatched junction bases numbered 1, after V lost 5 bases and J lost 4 bases. The CDR3 has 12 residues. CDR1 and CDR2 (germline): SGHVS, FQNEAQ. The CDR3 nucleotides are TGTGCCAGCAGCCGCGGGGGGTACGAGCAGTACGTC. The encoded protein is CASSRGGYEQYV.

This clonotype has just a few counts. The chain recombines TRBV24-1 with TRBJ2-1, with 8 nucleotides matching TRBD1. The CDR3 loop spans 16 amino acids. Germline CDR1 and CDR2: KGHDR and SFDVKD. V dropped 4 bases and J dropped 4; count of bases not matched to a gene: 8. The CDR3 reads CATSDADRGSYNEQFF. The DNA of the CDR3 is TGTGCCACCAGTGACGCTGACAGGGGATCATACAATGAGCAGTTCTTC.

The chain is built from TRBV6-5 and TRBJ1-2, with D possibly matching TRBD1 (6 bases). With 4 bases removed from V and 6 bases from J, the gap between germline ends came to 15 bases. From germline, CDR1 is MNHEY and CDR2 SVGAGI. The CDR3 loop spans 14 amino acids. The CDR3 protein is CASSSNRALDGYTF. The CDR3 DNA follows: TGTGCCAGCAGTTCAAACAGGGCCTTAGATGGCTACACCTTC.

This clonotype was detected a few times. V usage is TRBV9 and J usage is TRBJ1-5; D not certain. V lost 7 bases to trimming and J lost 4 bases, with 15 bases between them. From germline, CDR1 is SGDLS and CDR2 YYNGEE. The CDR3 totals 14 residues. The CDR3 region is CASGSGRNNQPQHF. The CDR3 DNA follows: TGTGCCAGCGGTTCAGGCAGAAATAATCAGCCCCAGCATTTT.

This clonotype was found a few times. The chain is built from TRBV2 and TRBJ2-3; 8 nucleotides agree with TRBD2. This CDR3 comprises 14 residues. Germline V gene data show CDR1 as SNHLY and CDR2 as FYNNEI. V lost 6 bases to trimming and J lost 1 base; unmatched junction nucleotides: 3. Here the CDR3 DNA reads TGTGCCAGCAGCGGGGGACTAGGCACAGATACGCAGTATTTT. Amino acid sequence: CASSGGLGTDTQYF.

This clonotype was picked up many times. The chain is built from TRBV7-2 and TRBJ1-2, with 9 bases identical to TRBD1. This CDR3 has 14 residues. Germline CDR1 and CDR2: SGHTA and FQGNSA. The J segment lost 8 bases and the V segment lost 5 bases, leaving 9 bases of the junction unmatched. The chain's CDR3 is CASSPQGARSGYTF. CDR3 nucleotides: TGTGCCAGCAGCCCACAGGGGGCTAGGAGCGGCTACACCTTC.

The rearrangement uses TRBV28 and TRBJ2-1; TRBD2 matches at 9 bases. From germline, CDR1 is MDHEN and CDR2 SYDVKM. The CDR3 has 17 amino acids. After removal of 5 bases from V and 4 bases from J, the junction contained 12 bases not matched to a gene. CDR3 residues: CASSPLPSGGHYNEQFF. The CDR3 DNA sequence: TGTGCCAGCAGTCCCCTCCCAAGCGGGGGGCATTACAATGAGCAGTTCTTC.

This chain uses TRBV29-1 with TRBJ2-4; unclear D gene. CDR3 size: 10 residues. V was clipped by 6 bases and J by 8 bases, with 8 bases between them. Germline V lookup: CDR1 SQVTM, CDR2 ANQGSEA. This CDR3 reads CSVLVDIQYF. DNA for the CDR3: TGCAGCGTCCTAGTGGACATTCAGTACTTC. The full variable domain, its missing parts supplied by reference TRBV29-1 and TRBJ2-4, is SAVISQKPSRDICQRGTSLTIQCQVDSQVTMMFWYRQQPGQSLTLIATANQGSEATYESGFVIDKFPISRPNLTFSTLTVSNMSPEDSSIYLCSVLVDIQYFGAGTRLSVL.

This clonotype came up many times. The chain uses TRBV12-3 or TRBV12-4 and TRBJ2-7; D perhaps matches TRBD2 (6 bases). V dropped 3 bases and J dropped 5 bases, with 11 bases sitting between them. CDR3 length: 13 residues. The CDR3 nucleotides are TGTGCCAGCAGTTTGGCTACGGGGGACGAGCAGTACTTC. Translating it yields CASSLATGDEQYF.